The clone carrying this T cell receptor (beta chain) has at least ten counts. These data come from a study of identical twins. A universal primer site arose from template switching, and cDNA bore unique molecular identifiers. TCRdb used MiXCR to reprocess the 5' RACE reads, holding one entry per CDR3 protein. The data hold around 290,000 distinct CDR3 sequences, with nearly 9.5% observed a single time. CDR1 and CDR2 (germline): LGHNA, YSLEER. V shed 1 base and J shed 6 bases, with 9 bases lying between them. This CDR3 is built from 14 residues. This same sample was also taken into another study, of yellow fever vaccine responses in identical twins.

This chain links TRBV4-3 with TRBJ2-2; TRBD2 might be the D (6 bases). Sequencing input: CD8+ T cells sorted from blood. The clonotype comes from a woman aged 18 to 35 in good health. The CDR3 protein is CASSQVEGAGELFF. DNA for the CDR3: TGCGCCAGCAGCCAAGTGGAGGGCGCCGGGGAGCTGTTTTTT.